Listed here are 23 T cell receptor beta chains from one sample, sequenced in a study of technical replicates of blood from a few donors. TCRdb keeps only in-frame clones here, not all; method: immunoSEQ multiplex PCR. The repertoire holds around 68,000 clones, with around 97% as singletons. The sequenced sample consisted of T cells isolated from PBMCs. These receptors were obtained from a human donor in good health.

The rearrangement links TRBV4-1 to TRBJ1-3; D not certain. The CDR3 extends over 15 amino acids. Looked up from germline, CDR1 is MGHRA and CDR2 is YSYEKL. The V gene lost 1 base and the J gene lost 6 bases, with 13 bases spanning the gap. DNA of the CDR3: TGCGCCAGCAGCCAAGTTCCGGAGCAGACAAACACCATATATTTT. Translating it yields CASSQVPEQTNTIYF.

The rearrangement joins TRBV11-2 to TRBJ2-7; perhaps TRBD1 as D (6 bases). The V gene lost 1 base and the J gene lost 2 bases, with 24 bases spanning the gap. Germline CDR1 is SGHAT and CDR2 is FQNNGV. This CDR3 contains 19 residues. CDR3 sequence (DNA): TGTGCCAGCAGCTTAGTCCCCTCACTTCAACAGGGTTATACCTACGAGCAGTACTTC. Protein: CASSLVPSLQQGYTYEQYF.

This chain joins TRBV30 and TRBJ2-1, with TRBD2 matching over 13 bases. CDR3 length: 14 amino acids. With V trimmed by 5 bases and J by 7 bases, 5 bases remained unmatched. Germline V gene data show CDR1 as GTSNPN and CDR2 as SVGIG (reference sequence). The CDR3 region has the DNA TGTGCCTGGCTCGGGGGACTAGCGGGGAATGAGCAGTTCTTC. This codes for CAWLGGLAGNEQFF.

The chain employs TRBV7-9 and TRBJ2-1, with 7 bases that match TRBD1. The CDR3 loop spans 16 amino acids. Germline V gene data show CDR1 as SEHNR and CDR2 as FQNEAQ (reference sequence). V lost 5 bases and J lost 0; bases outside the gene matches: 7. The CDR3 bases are TGTGCCAGCAGCACCTACAGGGGAAGCTCCTACAATGAGCAGTTCTTC. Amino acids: CASSTYRGSSYNEQFF. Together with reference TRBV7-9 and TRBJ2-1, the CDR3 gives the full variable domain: DTGVSQNPRHKITKRGQNVTFRCDPISEHNRLYWYRQTLGQGPEFLTYFQNEAQLEKSRLLSDRFSAERPKGSFSTLEIQRTEQGDSAMYLCASSTYRGSSYNEQFFGPGTRLTVL.

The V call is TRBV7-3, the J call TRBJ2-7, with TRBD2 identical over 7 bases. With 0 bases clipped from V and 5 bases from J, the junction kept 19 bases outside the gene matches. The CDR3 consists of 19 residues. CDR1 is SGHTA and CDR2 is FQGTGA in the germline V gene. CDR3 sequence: CASSLTSLYRREGPNEQYF. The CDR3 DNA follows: TGTGCCAGCAGCTTAACAAGTTTGTATAGAAGGGAGGGGCCTAACGAGCAGTACTTC.

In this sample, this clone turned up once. CDR3 region: CASSSRGGSFPRTDTQYF. CDR3 nucleotide sequence: TGTGCCAGCAGCTCAAGGGGCGGGAGTTTCCCCCGCACAGATACGCAGTATTTT. This chain connects TRBV21-1 to TRBJ2-3; the D call in the table, TRBD2, was not verified against the DNA. TRBV21-1 corresponds to a pseudogene. The CDR3 spans 18 residues.

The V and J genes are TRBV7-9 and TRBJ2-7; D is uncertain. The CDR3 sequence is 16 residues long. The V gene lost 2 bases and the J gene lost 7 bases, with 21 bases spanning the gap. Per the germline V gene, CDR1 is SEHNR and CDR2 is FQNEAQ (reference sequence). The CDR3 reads CASSLIGWAITLEQYF. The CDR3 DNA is TGTGCCAGCAGCTTAATTGGGTGGGCCATTACATTGGAGCAGTACTTC.

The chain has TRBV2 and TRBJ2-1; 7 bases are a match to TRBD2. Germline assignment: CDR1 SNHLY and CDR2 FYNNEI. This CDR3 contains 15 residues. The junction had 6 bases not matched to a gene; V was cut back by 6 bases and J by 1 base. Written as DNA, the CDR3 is TGTGCCAGCAGAGTGCTAGCGGAGTCCTACAATGAGCAGTTCTTC. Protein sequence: CASRVLAESYNEQFF.

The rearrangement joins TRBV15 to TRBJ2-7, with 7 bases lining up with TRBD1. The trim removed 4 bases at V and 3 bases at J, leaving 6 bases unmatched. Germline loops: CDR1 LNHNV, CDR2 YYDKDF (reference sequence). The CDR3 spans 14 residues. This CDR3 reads CATSTDREVYEQYF. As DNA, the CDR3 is TGTGCCACCAGCACCGACAGGGAAGTCTACGAGCAGTACTTC.

CDR3 in amino acids: CASSSTSGSFNEQFF. The CDR3 nucleotides read TGTGCCAGCAGCTCGACTAGCGGGAGTTTCAATGAGCAGTTCTTC. V gene TRBV7-2 combines with J gene TRBJ2-1; the match to TRBD2 covers 12 bases. V trimming: 4 bases; J trimming: 6 bases; junction bases outside the gene matches: 4. From germline, CDR1 is SGHTA and CDR2 FQGNSA. The CDR3 contains 15 residues. Combining the CDR3 with reference TRBV7-2 and TRBJ2-1 gives the whole variable domain GAGVSQSPSNKVTEKGKDVELRCDPISGHTALYWYRQSLGQGLEFLIYFQGNSAPDKSGLPSDRFSAERTGGSVSTLTIQRTQQEDSAVYLCASSSTSGSFNEQFFGPGTRLTVL.

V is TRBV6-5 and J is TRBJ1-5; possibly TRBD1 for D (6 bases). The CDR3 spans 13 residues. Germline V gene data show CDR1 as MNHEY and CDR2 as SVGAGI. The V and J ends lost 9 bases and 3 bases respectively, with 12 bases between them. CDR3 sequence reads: CASSRDINQPQHF. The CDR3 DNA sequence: TGTGCCAGTTCCCGGGACATCAATCAGCCCCAGCATTTT.

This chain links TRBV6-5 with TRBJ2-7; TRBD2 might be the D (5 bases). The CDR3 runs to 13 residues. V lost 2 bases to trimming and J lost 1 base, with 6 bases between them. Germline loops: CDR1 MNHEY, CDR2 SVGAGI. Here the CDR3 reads CASSYPGSYEQYF. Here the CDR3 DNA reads TGTGCCAGCAGTTACCCGGGATCCTACGAGCAGTACTTC.

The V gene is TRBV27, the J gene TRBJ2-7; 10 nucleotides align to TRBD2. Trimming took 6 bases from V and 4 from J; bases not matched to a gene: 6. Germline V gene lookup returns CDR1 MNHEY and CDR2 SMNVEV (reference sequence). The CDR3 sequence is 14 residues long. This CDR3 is CASRLAGVNYEQYF. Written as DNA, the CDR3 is TGTGCCAGCAGGCTAGCGGGAGTAAATTACGAGCAGTACTTC.

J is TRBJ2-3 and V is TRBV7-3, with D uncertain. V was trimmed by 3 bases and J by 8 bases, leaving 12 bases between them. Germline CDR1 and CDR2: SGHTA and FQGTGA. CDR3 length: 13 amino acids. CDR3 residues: CASSLVGPGTQYF. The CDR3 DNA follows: TGTGCCAGCAGCTTGGTGGGTCCGGGTACGCAGTATTTT.

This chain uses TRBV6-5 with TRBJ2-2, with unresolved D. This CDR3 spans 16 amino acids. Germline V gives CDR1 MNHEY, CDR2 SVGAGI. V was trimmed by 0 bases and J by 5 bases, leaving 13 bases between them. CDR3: CASSYSIAHSTGELFF. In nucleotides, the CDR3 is TGTGCCAGCAGTTACTCGATTGCCCACTCAACCGGGGAGCTGTTTTTT.

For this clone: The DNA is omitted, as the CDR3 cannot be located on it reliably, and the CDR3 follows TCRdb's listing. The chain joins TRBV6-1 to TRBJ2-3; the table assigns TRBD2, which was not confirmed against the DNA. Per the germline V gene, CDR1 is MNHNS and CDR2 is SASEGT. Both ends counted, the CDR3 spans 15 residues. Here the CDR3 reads CASSTSTGVTDTQYF.

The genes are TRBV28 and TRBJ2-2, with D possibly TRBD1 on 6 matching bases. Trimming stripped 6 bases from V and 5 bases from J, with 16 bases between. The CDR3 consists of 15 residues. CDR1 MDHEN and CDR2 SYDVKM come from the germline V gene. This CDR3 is CASRGTGWETGELFF. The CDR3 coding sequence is TGTGCCAGCAGGGGTACAGGGTGGGAAACCGGGGAGCTGTTTTTT.

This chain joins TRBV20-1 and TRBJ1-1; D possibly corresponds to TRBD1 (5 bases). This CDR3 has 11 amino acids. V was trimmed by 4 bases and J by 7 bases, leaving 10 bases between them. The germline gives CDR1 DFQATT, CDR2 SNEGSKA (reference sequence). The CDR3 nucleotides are TGCAGTGCTACCCGACAGTTTGAAGCTTTCTTT. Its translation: CSATRQFEAFF.

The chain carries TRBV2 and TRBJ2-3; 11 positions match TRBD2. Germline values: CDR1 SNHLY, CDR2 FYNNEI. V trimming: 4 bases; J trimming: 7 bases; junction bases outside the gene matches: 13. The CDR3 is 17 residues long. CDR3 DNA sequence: TGTGCCAGCAGTGTGAGTGGGGTAGCGGGAGGGCCAAATACGCAGTATTTT. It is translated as CASSVSGVAGGPNTQYF.

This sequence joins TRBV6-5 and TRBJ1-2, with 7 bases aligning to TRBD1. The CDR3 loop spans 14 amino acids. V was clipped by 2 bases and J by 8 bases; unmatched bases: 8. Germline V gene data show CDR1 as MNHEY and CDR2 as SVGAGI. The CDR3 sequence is CASSYIGGAGGYTF. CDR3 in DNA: TGTGCCAGCAGTTACATAGGGGGCGCGGGGGGCTACACCTTC.

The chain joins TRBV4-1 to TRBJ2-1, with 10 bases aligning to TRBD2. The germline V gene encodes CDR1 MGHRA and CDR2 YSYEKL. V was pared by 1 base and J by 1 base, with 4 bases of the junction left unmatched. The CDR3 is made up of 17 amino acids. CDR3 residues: CASSQVEGLASYNEQFF. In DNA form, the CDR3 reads TGCGCCAGCAGCCAAGTGGAGGGACTAGCGTCCTACAATGAGCAGTTCTTC.

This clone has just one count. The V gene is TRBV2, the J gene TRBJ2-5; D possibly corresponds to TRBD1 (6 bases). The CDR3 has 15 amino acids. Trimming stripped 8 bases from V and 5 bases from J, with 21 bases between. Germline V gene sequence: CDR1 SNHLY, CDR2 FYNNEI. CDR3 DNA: TGTGCCAGCGAAGAGACAGGTCGTCGCGGGGAGACCCAGTACTTC. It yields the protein CASEETGRRGETQYF.

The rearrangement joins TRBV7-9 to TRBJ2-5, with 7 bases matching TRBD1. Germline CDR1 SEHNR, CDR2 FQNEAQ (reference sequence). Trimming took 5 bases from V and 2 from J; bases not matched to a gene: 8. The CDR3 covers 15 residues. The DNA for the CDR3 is TGTGCCAGCAGCCGGACGGGACAGATACAAGAGACCCAGTACTTC. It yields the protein CASSRTGQIQETQYF. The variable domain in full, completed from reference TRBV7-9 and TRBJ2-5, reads DTGVSQNPRHKITKRGQNVTFRCDPISEHNRLYWYRQTLGQGPEFLTYFQNEAQLEKSRLLSDRFSAERPKGSFSTLEIQRTEQGDSAMYLCASSRTGQIQETQYFGPGTRLLVL.